The 31 T cell receptor beta chains below all came from one sample that was sequenced in a study of T-cell memory formation after mild COVID-19. MiXCR, applied by TCRdb to the 5' RACE reads, yields one record per CDR3 protein. The sample shows around 530,000 distinct CDR3 sequences, roughly 20% of them seen only once. Sequences were obtained from PBMCs or a T cell subset sorted from them (not recorded which). The receptors were sampled from an adult woman who had mild COVID-19 (a few samples of this study predate the infection). Cell type and time point are not known.

The gene calls are TRBV9 and TRBJ1-2, with a weak D call TRBD1 (5 bases). Germline V gene sequence: CDR1 SGDLS, CDR2 YYNGEE. The CDR3 runs to 15 residues. V was clipped by 0 bases and J by 5 bases, with 14 bases between them. The CDR3 DNA sequence: TGTGCCAGCAGCGTAGCAGGGTTGGGGTCTTATGGCTACACCTTC. Its translation: CASSVAGLGSYGYTF.

The chain couples TRBV20-1 to TRBJ2-1, with TRBD2 matching over 9 bases. V lost 0 bases to trimming and J lost 8 bases; unmatched junction nucleotides: 5. Germline V gene sequence: CDR1 DFQATT, CDR2 SNEGSKA (reference sequence). The CDR3 loop spans 14 amino acids. This CDR3 is CSARDGRGGHEQFF. CDR3 in DNA: TGCAGTGCTAGAGATGGGCGGGGGGGCCATGAGCAGTTCTTC.

The chain has TRBV4-1 and TRBJ2-5; D unclear. CDR1 is MGHRA, CDR2 YSYEKL, per germline. The germline V and J ends were trimmed by 0 bases and 5 bases, with 10 bases remaining between them. This CDR3 spans 14 amino acids. DNA of the CDR3: TGCGCCAGCAGCCAAGAGTGGGGAAGTGAGACCCAGTACTTC. Encoded protein: CASSQEWGSETQYF.

This clonotype has a handful of counts. The chain employs TRBV2 and TRBJ1-5; a weak D match, TRBD1 (6 bases). Germline loops: CDR1 SNHLY, CDR2 FYNNEI. With 2 bases removed from V and 6 bases from J, the gap between germline ends came to 11 bases. The CDR3 is 14 residues long. Here the CDR3 DNA reads TGTGCCAGCAGTGAACTCCCAGGGGTTCAGCCCCAGCATTTT. Its translation: CASSELPGVQPQHF.

This clonotype has more than one count but fewer than ten. V and J are TRBV6-5 and TRBJ2-1; no definite D call. V lost 4 bases and J 2 bases, leaving 9 bases between the germline ends. CDR1 MNHEY and CDR2 SVGAGI come from the germline V gene. There are 14 residues in the CDR3. DNA for the CDR3: TGTGCCAGCAGTTCCTTATTTACCTACAATGAGCAGTTCTTC. Protein sequence: CASSSLFTYNEQFF.

The chain employs TRBV7-8 and TRBJ1-5; TRBD1 agrees at 9 bases. The CDR3 totals 12 residues. Germline loops: CDR1 SGHVS, CDR2 FQNEAQ. V shed 8 bases, J shed 5 bases, and the junction held 1 base outside the gene matches. The CDR3 DNA is TGTGCCAGCGGGACAGGGTATCAGCCCCAGCATTTT. This gives the protein CASGTGYQPQHF.

This clonotype was found a few times. The chain uses TRBV4-1 and TRBJ1-6; no reliable D call. The V end was cut by 0 bases, the J end by 8 bases, with 8 bases between. There are 14 residues in the CDR3. From germline, CDR1 is MGHRA and CDR2 YSYEKL. CDR3 coding DNA: TGCGCCAGCAGCCAAGATCAAGTACATTCACCCCTCCACTTT. Translation gives CASSQDQVHSPLHF.

The J gene is TRBJ2-7, the V gene TRBV25-1; D is unclear. This CDR3 is built from 14 residues. V was cut by 6 bases and J by 0 bases, with 12 bases left in between. Per germline, CDR1 MGHDK and CDR2 SYGVNS. In DNA, the CDR3 is TGTGCCAGCAGCCAGGACGGCTTCTCCTACGAGCAGTACTTC. It yields the protein CASSQDGFSYEQYF.

V gene TRBV6-4 combines with J gene TRBJ2-3; D might be TRBD2 (6 bases). The germline gives CDR1 MRHNA, CDR2 SNTAGT. V was shortened by 6 bases and J by 4 bases, with 20 bases between the two germline ends. The CDR3 has 16 amino acids. CDR3 DNA sequence: TGTGCCAGCAGCCGGGACTCCCGGAGTGGGGCAGATACGCAGTATTTT. This codes for CASSRDSRSGADTQYF.

This clonotype was counted a few times. V and J are TRBV24-1 and TRBJ2-1; 8 bases align to TRBD1. The CDR3 is made up of 16 amino acids. V was clipped by 3 bases and J by 0 bases; unmatched bases: 3. CDR1 and CDR2 from the germline V gene are KGHDR and SFDVKD. The chain's CDR3 is CATSDRTGSSYNEQFF. Written as DNA, the CDR3 is TGTGCCACCAGTGATCGGACAGGGAGCTCCTACAATGAGCAGTTCTTC.

This rearrangement joins TRBV3-1 to TRBJ2-5; 7 nucleotides agree with TRBD1. Germline loops: CDR1 LGHDT, CDR2 YNNKEL (reference sequence). V gave up 7 bases and J gave up 5 bases; unmatched junction bases: 13. The CDR3 totals 15 residues. CDR3 amino acids: CASTTMTGSMETQYF. The CDR3 nucleotides read TGTGCCAGCACGACTATGACAGGGAGTATGGAGACCCAGTACTTC.

The chain is built from TRBV19 and TRBJ2-5; D perhaps matches TRBD1 (5 bases). CDR3 size: 13 residues. Trimming shortened V by 7 bases and J by 3 bases, and 12 bases separated the two germline ends. Germline V gene sequence: CDR1 LNHDA, CDR2 SQIVND (reference sequence). DNA of the CDR3: TGTGCCAGTAAAGACAGACGGAAAGAGACCCAGTACTTC. Amino acids: CASKDRRKETQYF.

The sample holds a few counts of this clonotype. The junction departs from germline at one end; a sequencing error may be responsible. The rearrangement links TRBV12-3 or TRBV12-4 to TRBJ1-6; maybe TRBD1 (5 bases). The length of the CDR3 is 12 residues. CDR3 loop: CASSLTRQSPVF. The CDR3 DNA reads as TGTGCCAGCAGTTTAACTCGACAGTCGCCAGTCTTT.

This clonotype was recorded a few times. The chain carries TRBV14 and TRBJ1-5; D unresolved. CDR3 size: 13 residues. V lost 0 bases to trimming and J lost 5 bases, with 5 bases between them. Looked up from germline, CDR1 is SGHDN and CDR2 is FVKESK. The CDR3, as DNA: TGTGCCAGCAGCCAAGATCATCATCAGCCCCAGCATTTT. Protein: CASSQDHHQPQHF.

The chain combines TRBV5-6 with TRBJ2-2, with a possible D match to TRBD1 (5 bases). CDR3 size: 13 residues. CDR1 and CDR2 from the germline V gene are SGHDT and YYEEEE. V was pared by 0 bases and J by 7 bases, with 7 bases between. CDR3 sequence (DNA): TGTGCCAGCAGCTTGGTAGGGGTCGGGGAGCTGTTTTTT. It yields the protein CASSLVGVGELFF. The complete variable domain, with remaining parts taken from reference TRBV5-6 and TRBJ2-2, reads DAGVTQSPTHLIKTRGQQVTLRCSPKSGHDTVSWYQQALGQGPQFIFQYYEEEERQRGNFPDRFSGHQFPNYSSELNVNALLLGDSALYLCASSLVGVGELFFGEGSRLTVL.

This clonotype was observed at least ten times. This rearrangement joins TRBV12-3 or TRBV12-4 to TRBJ1-2; D is unresolved. The CDR3 length is 14 residues. V was shortened by 6 bases and J by 8 bases, with 19 bases between the two germline ends. The CDR3 is CASSNRPGLGGYTF. The DNA for the CDR3 is TGTGCCAGCAGCAACAGACCCGGCCTGGGGGGCTACACCTTC.

A few counts support this clonotype. This chain connects TRBV3-1 to TRBJ2-2; no clear D. The V end was cut by 6 bases, the J end by 6 bases, with 14 bases between. In germline, CDR1 is LGHDT, CDR2 YNNKEL (reference sequence). This CDR3 region has 14 residues. As DNA, the CDR3 is TGTGCCAGCAGTCACCGAGGTCTCGCCGGGGAGCTGTTTTTT. Protein product: CASSHRGLAGELFF.

The rearrangement links TRBV9 to TRBJ2-5, with 7 bases aligning to TRBD2. The CDR3 is made up of 15 amino acids. J was trimmed by 5 bases and V by 4 bases; bases with no gene match: 11. From germline, CDR1 is SGDLS and CDR2 YYNGEE. The CDR3 is CASSFGTIVGETQYF. DNA of the CDR3: TGTGCCAGCAGCTTCGGGACTATCGTGGGGGAGACCCAGTACTTC.

The rearrangement links TRBV7-3 to TRBJ1-1; D gene ambiguous. The CDR3 runs to 15 residues. V lost 1 base, J lost 2 bases, and 11 bases lay in between. The V gene's germline CDR1 is SGHTA and CDR2 FQGTGA. The CDR3 here is CASSLISAANTEAFF. The DNA of the CDR3 is TGTGCCAGCAGCTTAATTTCGGCAGCTAACACTGAAGCTTTCTTT.

This clonotype was observed at least ten times. The rearrangement joins TRBV20-1 to TRBJ1-4; D is unclear. Trimming took off 0 bases at V and 7 bases at J, with 21 bases between the two ends. Germline V gives CDR1 DFQATT, CDR2 SNEGSKA (reference sequence). This CDR3 has 17 residues. The CDR3 sequence is CSARDKTYTYSGEKLFF. The CDR3, as DNA: TGCAGTGCTAGAGATAAGACCTACACCTATTCTGGTGAAAAACTGTTTTTT.

The rearrangement uses TRBV4-2 and TRBJ1-3, with D tentatively TRBD1 (5 bases). This CDR3 is built from 15 residues. Trimming removed 4 bases at V and 0 bases at J, with 10 bases between. Germline CDR1 LGHNA, CDR2 YNFKEQ. The CDR3 region is CASSPQVNSGNTIYF. Here the CDR3 DNA reads TGTGCCAGCAGCCCACAGGTTAACTCTGGAAACACCATATATTTT.

The chain recombines TRBV3-1 with TRBJ2-7; a weak D match, TRBD2 (5 bases). Trimming cost V 6 bases and J 6 bases, with 12 bases left between them. Germline CDR1 reads LGHDT; CDR2 reads YNNKEL (reference sequence). The CDR3 has 12 amino acids. The CDR3 sequence is CASSDIRGEQYF. CDR3 DNA sequence: TGTGCCAGCAGTGATATACGGGGCGAGCAGTACTTC.

This clonotype was found a few times. J is TRBJ2-3 and V is TRBV28, with TRBD1 matching 8 bases. The CDR3 runs 15 residues. After removal of 6 bases from V and 1 base from J, the junction contained 6 bases not matched to a gene. CDR1 and CDR2 from the germline V gene are MDHEN and SYDVKM. The CDR3 protein is CASRPMTGGTDTQYF. DNA of the CDR3: TGTGCCAGCAGGCCCATGACAGGGGGCACAGATACGCAGTATTTT.

This clonotype was observed a handful of times. The chain is built from TRBV6-2 or TRBV6-3 and TRBJ2-3; D unresolved. CDR3 size: 12 residues. Trimming pared 6 bases from V and 6 bases from J, leaving 10 bases between. Germline CDR1 and CDR2: MNHEY and SVGEGT. In nucleotides, the CDR3 is TGTGCCAGCAGAAACCCGGCCGATACGCAGTATTTT. Translation: CASRNPADTQYF.

This clonotype was counted a few times. The chain carries TRBV6-5 and TRBJ1-4, with a possible D match to TRBD1 (5 bases). With 0 bases removed from V and 11 bases from J, the gap between germline ends came to 19 bases. CDR1 is MNHEY and CDR2 is SVGAGI in the germline V gene. This CDR3 region has 16 residues. CDR3 in DNA: TGTGCCAGCAGTTACTCGGAGACAGATAGAGTATCTAAACTGTTTTTT. Translating it yields CASSYSETDRVSKLFF.

This clonotype has more than one count but fewer than ten. The J gene is TRBJ1-1, the V gene TRBV12-3 or TRBV12-4; D not certain. Deletions cut 1 base from V and 6 bases from J, with 15 bases between. CDR3 length: 15 residues. CDR3 sequence reads: CASSLDPRADPEAFF. In DNA, the CDR3 is TGTGCCAGCAGTTTAGACCCCCGGGCGGATCCTGAAGCTTTCTTT.

This clonotype was picked up a small number of times. The chain carries TRBV7-9 and TRBJ1-5; 10 bases match TRBD1. The germline V gene has CDR1 SEHNR and CDR2 FQNEAQ (reference sequence). With V trimmed by 4 bases and J by 4 bases, 4 bases remained unmatched. The CDR3 is 15 residues long. This chain's CDR3 is CASSSWTGGNQPQHF. CDR3 coding DNA: TGTGCCAGCAGCTCCTGGACAGGGGGGAATCAGCCCCAGCATTTT.

The chain links TRBV9 to TRBJ2-7, with D perhaps TRBD1 or TRBD2 (6 bases each). Germline-derived CDR1 and CDR2 are SGDLS and YYNGEE. The CDR3 runs to 14 residues. The germline V and J ends were trimmed by 0 bases and 7 bases, with 14 bases remaining between them. CDR3 loop: CASSVEGGREEQYF. CDR3 nucleotide sequence: TGTGCCAGCAGCGTAGAAGGGGGGCGAGAAGAGCAGTACTTC.

This clonotype has more than one count but fewer than ten. The chain links TRBV18 to TRBJ2-5; TRBD1 agrees at 8 bases. The germline CDR1 and CDR2 sequences are KGHSH and LQKENI. The length of the CDR3 is 14 residues. After removal of 6 bases from V and 4 bases from J, the junction contained 7 bases not matched to a gene. The DNA of the CDR3 is TGTGCCAGCTCGTCCGGGACAGGCCTAGAGACCCAGTACTTC. This gives the protein CASSSGTGLETQYF.

This clonotype was counted a few times. The V call is TRBV7-6, the J call TRBJ2-1; TRBD2 might be the D (6 bases). The CDR3 covers 17 residues. V shed 3 bases and J shed 7 bases, with 22 bases lying between them. The germline V gene has CDR1 SGHVS and CDR2 FNYEAQ. The CDR3 nucleotides are TGTGCCAGCAGCTTTCAGTGGGTGCGGGGAATGATAAATGAGCAGTTCTTC. As protein: CASSFQWVRGMINEQFF.

The chain is built from TRBV11-3 and TRBJ1-2; the D is unclear. This CDR3 region has 12 residues. Trimming shortened V by 3 bases and J by 7 bases, and 9 bases separated the two germline ends. Germline V gene lookup returns CDR1 SGHNT and CDR2 YENEEA. The CDR3, as DNA: TGTGCCAGCAGCTTGGACTATCGTGGCTACACCTTC. Protein sequence: CASSLDYRGYTF.